This TCR beta chain was captured by sequencing in a study of blood T cell repertoires in COVID-19. On the study more broadly: From the United States, Italy and Spain came samples of acute and convalescent COVID-19. Sources were T cells, B-cell-depleted T cells, or PBMCs; the material itself was cDNA or gDNA.

Germline V gene lookup returns CDR1 SGHRS and CDR2 YFSETQ. This CDR3 contains 13 residues. The V segment lost 5 bases and the J segment 3 bases; nucleotides outside the gene matches: 4. In the original processing: Using reference gene primer amplification, nucleated cell counts were estimated. Clones were read by immunoSEQ multiplex PCR, and TCRdb kept only the in-frame ones, dropping some. The DNA was the basis for D and trimming; V, J and clone size are from that table. The table shows some 23,000 clones, with around 90% occurring only once. Sample: peripheral blood. The TCR was taken from a human donor with active COVID-19. The donor label of this sample is uncertain. The J gene is TRBJ2-7, the V gene TRBV5-1, with 8 bases matching TRBD1. The CDR3, as DNA: TGCGCCAGCAGTAAACAGGGGGGCTACGAGCAGTACTTC. It encodes CASSKQGGYEQYF.